This T cell receptor (beta chain) comes out of a study of beta chain features in type 1 diabetes. The wider study: The patients were much like the healthy donors in age, gender and cell yields.

General study points: Within each of all four CD4+ subsets, Type 1 diabetes patients had TCRB CDR3s that were moderately but significantly shorter.

A remark on this clone: Its antigen is not known.

Isolated RNA was reverse transcribed in full, so expressed TCRB transcripts were sequenced. The protocol was immunoSEQ multiplex PCR, while the TCRdb copy is restricted to in-frame clones and leaves out a portion. The sample has about 900,000 clones; under 20% are singletons. This TCR derives from a young woman in good health. Sequenced input: naive CD4+ T cells from blood.

The CDR3: CASSQERISGSSGANVLTF. CDR3 bases: TGCGCCAGCAGCCAAGAAAGGATTAGCGGGAGCTCTGGGGCCAACGTCCTGACTTTC. This chain joins TRBV4-3 and TRBJ2-6, with 9 bases matching TRBD2. The CDR3 loop spans 19 amino acids. Trimming removed 0 bases from V and 0 bases from J; junction bases left unmatched: 6. The germline gives CDR1 LGHNA, CDR2 YSLEER.